This TCR beta chain was obtained from a study of blood T cell repertoires in COVID-19. Study information: The United States, Italy and Spain provided the acute and convalescent COVID-19 samples. Nucleic acid was either cDNA or gDNA, and it came from T cells, B-cell-depleted T cells, or PBMCs.

This clone came up once. Study processing details: Cell counts per sample came from amplifying reference gene primers. Libraries were prepared by immunoSEQ multiplex PCR; TCRdb keeps only in-frame clonotypes and omits some of them. That table gives V, J and clone size, and the DNA gave D and trimming. Of about 210,000 clones listed, about nine tenths are singletons. CDR1 and CDR2 from the germline V gene are MNHEY and SVGEGT. The CDR3 is 13 residues long. Trimming removed 4 bases at V and 4 bases at J, with 11 bases between. V is TRBV6-2 or TRBV6-3 and J is TRBJ2-7; TRBD1 is a possible D gene (6 bases). Sequenced: peripheral blood. This receptor was taken from a man younger than 35 with active or convalescent COVID-19. CDR3 DNA sequence: TGTGCCAGCAGTTGGCAGGGGTTGTACGAGCAGTACTTC. Amino acids: CASSWQGLYEQYF.